The source of this TCR beta chain is a study of tumor-infiltrating lymphocytes in primary liver carcinoma. Study context: The cohort included men and women aged 30 to 69 years.

Study-level points and caveats: Tumor region pairs shared more overlap than did tumor-adjacent and tumor-blood pairs.

J lost 5 bases, V lost 6 bases, and 10 bases had no gene match. Germline lookup yields CDR1 SGHNT and CDR2 YYREEE (reference sequence). CDR3 length: 14 amino acids. A constant-region primer served to make TCR beta cDNA from about 500 ng total RNA. Employing slightly modified ARM-PCR, three nested multiplex PCR rounds were run, and these gave rise to the TCR beta libraries. The two initial PCR rounds, about 9 cycles each, used TRBV1-TRBV30 forward and C-beta reverse primers. TCRdb itself ran the multiplex PCR reads through MiXCR, one entry per CDR3 protein. This table has 150,000 to 200,000 distinct CDR3 sequences, around three fifths appearing once. The authors took blood RNA from unsorted whole blood and also extracted germline DNA. HBV chronically infected the treatment-naive patients. This clonotype was seen ten or more times. Its antigen remains unknown.

This clonotype was obtained from a woman between 55 and 75 years old with primary liver carcinoma and hepatitis B virus infection. This chain connects TRBV5-4 to TRBJ2-5, with 7 bases aligning to TRBD2. The sample consisted of peripheral blood. For the CDR3, the DNA is TGTGCCAGCAAACGAGGGAGGGCCGGGGAGACCCAGTACTTC. Translating it yields CASKRGRAGETQYF.